This record looks at one T cell receptor beta chain sequence and its context. At least ten counts were recorded for this clone. Its antigen remains unidentified. Base qualities were left out, and no much larger clone turns up one base away. As encoded in the germline V gene, CDR1 is SGHRS while CDR2 is YFSETQ. Measured from the cysteine to the phenylalanine, the CDR3 is 15 residues long. Only CDR3 DNA remains: 45 bases, in frame from the first base. The trim is 0 bases for V and 5 bases for J, with a gap of 9 bases between the germline ends. TCRbeta CDR3 regions were amplified from genomic DNA using the immunoSEQ Assay, a bias-controlled multiplex PCR. As for the authors' bioinformatics: Nucleated cell counts per sample were estimated from amplification of reference gene primers within the assay. To quantify the absolute abundance of each unique TCRbeta CDR3 rearrangement, sequence reads were collapsed and filtered. For each sample, productive Simpson clonality was calculated as the square root of Simpson's diversity index across productive rearrangements. TCRdb limited this immuneACCESS table to in-frame rearrangements with V and J called. A share of clones is missing; checked studies link under half to unresolved V genes, and the rest is unexplained. V and J calls and clone size come straight from that table; D and trimming were deduced from the DNA. The sample yields 71,000 or so clones; around 85% were counted once. The ten largest clones represent 28% of the sample.

The data stem from a study of blood T cell repertoires in COVID-19 (dated by TCRdb to the early 2020s). At the level of the whole study: Samples from collaborators originated in the United States, Italy and Spain and spanned both the acute and convalescent phases of COVID-19. Where available, HLA class I and class II types were obtained from metadata supplied by the sample provider rather than from assay-based typing. Samples came from the ongoing ImmuneRACE study (first 160 participants) plus 1,254 subjects from 6 global collaborators. The prospective study material was composed of cDNA or gDNA derived from T cells, B-cell-depleted T cells, or PBMCs. Subjects who had been exposed to COVID-19, were actively infected with it, or had recovered from it provided the deeply sampled blood TCRbeta repertoires that made up the dataset. Sample metadata almost always included a de-identified subject ID, COVID-19 status, age in years and sex. The repertoires were made available in a free public database intended to serve as a resource for research on the immune response to SARS-CoV-2. Points the paper makes about the study in general: Clinical and demographic metadata were provided uncurated, with the amount varying by source and participant.

The collaborating institutions used their own protocols to collect whole blood in K2EDTA tubes. For TCRbeta analysis, collaborator samples were shipped as frozen whole blood, as isolated PBMCs, or as DNA extracted from either sample type. The rearranged chain carries TRBV5-1 and TRBJ1-6; TRBD1 is perhaps the D gene, given 5 matching bases. The origin of this receptor is a man between 65 and 85 years old with acute or convalescent COVID-19. The sequencing input was peripheral blood. The DNA sequence is as follows: TGCGCCAGCAGCTTGGACAGGTTTAATAATTCACCCCTCCACTTT. Its protein is CASSLDRFNNSPLHF.